This passage covers 8 T cell receptor beta chains from one sample sequenced in a study of T cell responses to AZD1222 COVID-19 vaccine. The repertoire was sequenced with immunoSEQ multiplex PCR; TCRdb's copy has only in-frame clones and lacks some. The top ten hold 18% of the sample, which has roughly 120,000 clones, roughly 88% seen once. Here the sequenced sample was peripheral blood, taken on day 0 of MenACWY control vaccination. All receptors derive from an adult in good health.

This clone was observed a few times. The chain combines TRBV5-1 with TRBJ1-4; no clear D. The CDR3 sequence is 14 residues long. Germline CDR1 SGHRS, CDR2 YFSETQ. The V gene lost 6 bases and the J gene lost 7 bases, with 16 bases spanning the gap. The DNA of the CDR3 is TGCGCCAGCACGGTCTCTGGACTTAGTGAAAAACTGTTTTTT. Its protein product is CASTVSGLSEKLFF.

The chain employs TRBV4-1 and TRBJ2-5; 9 bases line up with TRBD1. Germline CDR1 MGHRA, CDR2 YSYEKL. The CDR3 consists of 15 residues. The J segment lost 4 bases and the V segment lost 4 bases, leaving 7 bases of the junction unmatched. The CDR3 reads CASSRIQGAGETQYF. The CDR3 nucleotides are TGCGCCAGCAGCCGGATACAGGGGGCGGGAGAGACCCAGTACTTC.

This clone was observed a few times. The chain uses TRBV24-1 and TRBJ2-7; TRBD2 might be the D (5 bases). Trimming cost V 4 bases and J 0 bases, with 12 bases left between them. The CDR3 has 15 amino acids. Germline lookup yields CDR1 KGHDR and CDR2 SFDVKD. The DNA of the CDR3 is TGTGCCACCAGTGAGGGGAGTATTCCCTCCTACGAGCAGTACTTC. Its translation: CATSEGSIPSYEQYF.

The chain carries TRBV7-9 and TRBJ2-1; D may be TRBD2 (6 bases). The CDR3 loop spans 14 amino acids. V shed 3 bases and J shed 7 bases, with 13 bases lying between them. The germline V gene has CDR1 SEHNR and CDR2 FQNEAQ (reference sequence). The CDR3 here is CASSFWGGENEQFF. The DNA for the CDR3 is TGTGCCAGCAGCTTTTGGGGAGGCGAGAATGAGCAGTTCTTC.

The CDR3, as DNA: TGCGCCAGCAGCAGAGCTACTAGCACAGATACGCAGTATTTT. This sequence encodes CASSRATSTDTQYF. J is TRBJ2-3 and V is TRBV5-1; D is unclear. The V gene's germline CDR1 is SGHRS and CDR2 YFSETQ. Trimming stripped 4 bases from V and 0 bases from J, with 9 bases between. This CDR3 contains 14 residues. Looking up the rest from reference TRBV5-1 and TRBJ2-3 gives the full variable domain: KAGVTQTPRYLIKTRGQQVTLSCSPISGHRSVSWYQQTPGQGLQFLFEYFSETQRNKGNFPGRFSGRQFSNSRSEMNVSTLELGDSALYLCASSRATSTDTQYFGPGTRLTVL.

The chain has TRBV4-1 and TRBJ2-7; D is unclear. From germline, CDR1 is MGHRA and CDR2 YSYEKL. Trimming stripped 1 base from V and 6 bases from J, with 13 bases between. This CDR3 spans 14 amino acids. The CDR3 spells CASSQVTVGGEQYF. The CDR3 DNA sequence: TGCGCCAGCAGCCAAGTTACGGTGGGCGGCGAGCAGTACTTC.

The chain couples TRBV3-1 (or the pseudogene TRBV3-2) to TRBJ2-2; the match to TRBD1 covers 8 bases. Per germline, CDR1 LGHDT and CDR2 YNNKEL (reference sequence). Trimming at V came to 0 bases and at J to 6 bases, leaving 15 bases not matched to a gene. This CDR3 has 19 residues. The CDR3 sequence: CASSQEVLGAGGFPGELFF. CDR3 nucleotides: TGTGCCAGCAGCCAAGAAGTCCTCGGGGCAGGGGGCTTTCCCGGGGAGCTGTTTTTT.

The chain carries TRBV7-9 and TRBJ2-3; 10 bases match TRBD2. Germline V gene data show CDR1 as SEHNR and CDR2 as FQNEAQ (reference sequence). The CDR3 has 18 amino acids. V was clipped by 3 bases and J by 1 base; unmatched bases: 10. This CDR3 is CASSFTVSGRFRTDTQYF. The CDR3 region has the DNA TGTGCCAGCAGCTTTACAGTTAGCGGGAGGTTTCGCACAGATACGCAGTATTTT. The full variable domain, completed using reference TRBV7-9 and TRBJ2-3, is DTGVSQNPRHKITKRGQNVTFRCDPISEHNRLYWYRQTLGQGPEFLTYFQNEAQLEKSRLLSDRFSAERPKGSFSTLEIQRTEQGDSAMYLCASSFTVSGRFRTDTQYFGPGTRLTVL.